Following are 28 T cell receptor beta chains from one sample sequenced in a study of blood T cells in healthy people across ages. The use of a sample-barcoded 5' primer and a J-beta primer mix characterized a second PCR of 7 to 11 cycles. One entry per CDR3 protein, called by TCRdb with MiXCR from the 5' RACE reads. Of 1,500,000 or so distinct CDR3 sequences in the sample, roughly 60% were seen once. The sample consisted of blood. Receptors originate from a man aged 18 to 29 in good health.

The chain has TRBV6-1 and TRBJ1-6; D is possibly TRBD1 (6 bases). Germline values: CDR1 MNHNS, CDR2 SASEGT. There are 14 residues in the CDR3. The V gene lost 2 bases and the J gene lost 7 bases, with 9 bases spanning the gap. The CDR3 nucleotides are TGTGCCAGCAGTGAAAGGCAGGGGAATTCACCCCTCCACTTT. Its protein product is CASSERQGNSPLHF.

In its sample, this clonotype was seen a few times. This rearrangement joins TRBV29-1 to TRBJ2-5; 8 bases are shared with TRBD2. J was trimmed by 2 bases and V by 6 bases; bases with no gene match: 8. The germline V gene has CDR1 SQVTM and CDR2 ANQGSEA. The CDR3 covers 14 residues. CDR3 bases: TGCAGCGTCCCCTTACTAGCGGAACAAGAGACCCAGTACTTC. This codes for CSVPLLAEQETQYF.

This clonotype was found a few times. The chain links TRBV10-1 to TRBJ2-1; D call uncertain. V was pared by 6 bases and J by 4 bases, with 13 bases between. CDR3 length: 14 amino acids. CDR1 and CDR2 from the germline V gene are WNHNN and SYGVQD (reference sequence). The DNA for the CDR3 is TGCGCCAGCAGGTCCGGTAACGGTTACAATGAGCAGTTCTTC. Translated: CASRSGNGYNEQFF.

This clonotype was counted a single time. This chain uses TRBV27 with TRBJ2-7; possibly TRBD1 for D (5 bases). This CDR3 region has 13 residues. V gave up 3 bases and J gave up 7 bases, with 13 bases separating them. Germline V gives CDR1 MNHEY, CDR2 SMNVEV (reference sequence). The CDR3 reads CASSFMGKGEQYF. Written as DNA, the CDR3 is TGTGCCAGCAGTTTCATGGGGAAGGGGGAGCAGTACTTC.

The genes are TRBV15 and TRBJ1-5; 7 positions match TRBD1. V was pared by 6 bases and J by 2 bases, with 7 bases of the junction left unmatched. The germline V gene has CDR1 LNHNV and CDR2 YYDKDF (reference sequence). The CDR3 is made up of 15 amino acids. As DNA, the CDR3 is TGTGCCACCAGGCCGACAGGGTCGGGCAATCAGCCCCAGCATTTT. It specifies CATRPTGSGNQPQHF.

This chain connects TRBV20-1 to TRBJ2-7; TRBD1 might be the D (5 bases). Per the germline V gene, CDR1 is DFQATT and CDR2 is SNEGSKA (reference sequence). The V and J ends lost 2 bases and 4 bases respectively, with 12 bases between them. The CDR3 loop spans 13 amino acids. This CDR3 is CSARYRGFYEQYF. Here the CDR3 DNA reads TGCAGTGCTAGATATAGGGGTTTTTACGAGCAGTACTTC.

V is TRBV7-2 and J is TRBJ2-1, with 8 bases fitting TRBD2. Per the germline V gene, CDR1 is SGHTA and CDR2 is FQGNSA. After removal of 7 bases from V and 5 bases from J, the junction contained 7 bases not matched to a gene. CDR3 length equals 14 residues. CDR3: CASNPGLVNNEQFF. The CDR3 DNA sequence: TGTGCCAGCAATCCGGGACTAGTCAACAATGAGCAGTTCTTC.

This chain uses TRBV12-3 or TRBV12-4 with TRBJ2-7; D unclear. This CDR3 is built from 13 residues. Deletions cut 7 bases from V and 5 bases from J, with 15 bases between. CDR3 in amino acids: CASTSLTRDEQYF. DNA for the CDR3: TGTGCCAGCACCTCTCTAACCCGGGACGAGCAGTACTTC.

This clonotype was seen a single time. The chain has TRBV9 and TRBJ2-1, with 7 bases that match TRBD1. J was trimmed by 5 bases and V by 0 bases; bases with no gene match: 5. This CDR3 has 15 residues. Germline V gives CDR1 SGDLS, CDR2 YYNGEE. Here the CDR3 reads CASSVGQGSDNEQFF. The DNA of the CDR3 is TGTGCCAGCAGCGTAGGACAGGGTTCGGACAATGAGCAGTTCTTC.

The CDR3 nucleotides are TGCAGTGCTCCCTTCGCGGGAGGGCCGAATACGCAGTATTTT. It translates to CSAPFAGGPNTQYF. The rearrangement uses TRBV20-1 and TRBJ2-3; 9 bases fit TRBD2. V shed 5 bases and J 7 bases; nucleotides not matched to a gene: 10. Germline CDR1 is DFQATT and CDR2 is SNEGSKA (reference sequence). CDR3 length equals 14 residues.

DNA for the CDR3: TGTGCCAGCGTTACTAGCGGGGGGGCCGGGGAGCTGTTTTTT. Its protein product is CASVTSGGAGELFF. V usage is TRBV2 and J usage is TRBJ2-2; 13 bases are shared with TRBD2. CDR1 is SNHLY, CDR2 FYNNEI, per germline. This CDR3 comprises 14 residues. Germline trimming cut 8 bases from V and 6 bases from J; bases unmatched to any gene: 3.

The genes are TRBV20-1 and TRBJ2-7, with 13 bases identical to TRBD2. The CDR3 consists of 16 residues. The trim removed 1 base at V and 2 bases at J, leaving 5 bases unmatched. Germline V gene data show CDR1 as DFQATT and CDR2 as SNEGSKA (reference sequence). The CDR3 region has the DNA TGCAGTGCTAGAGCCGGACTAGCGGGAGAGCCCTACGAGCAGTACTTC. Amino acid sequence: CSARAGLAGEPYEQYF.

The chain uses TRBV10-3 and TRBJ1-6; D might be TRBD1 (5 bases). Germline CDR1 and CDR2: ENHRY and SYGVKD. V dropped 0 bases and J dropped 10 bases, with 22 bases sitting between them. CDR3 length: 18 amino acids. CDR3 sequence (DNA): TGTGCCATCAGTGAGTCCCGGGACGCGCCCAACCTTCACTCACCCCTCCACTTT. Its translation: CAISESRDAPNLHSPLHF.

The chain links TRBV29-1 to TRBJ2-1; D may be TRBD2 (5 bases). Germline assignment: CDR1 SQVTM and CDR2 ANQGSEA. CDR3 size: 12 residues. The ends were cut back, 6 bases at V and 3 bases at J, with 9 bases in the middle. CDR3: CSVTRYYNEQFF. As DNA, the CDR3 is TGCAGCGTCACTAGATACTACAATGAGCAGTTCTTC.

J is TRBJ2-1 and V is TRBV20-1, with D possibly being TRBD1 or TRBD2 (5 bases each). Germline V gene sequence: CDR1 DFQATT, CDR2 SNEGSKA (reference sequence). The V end was cut by 5 bases, the J end by 12 bases, with 23 bases between. This CDR3 is built from 14 residues. The CDR3 region has the DNA TGCAGTGCTCGTATCCGCGGTGAGGGGAGTGTGCAGTTCTTC. This encodes CSARIRGEGSVQFF.

J is TRBJ2-2 and V is TRBV29-1; a possible D gene is TRBD1 (6 bases). Trimming removed 6 bases from V and 7 bases from J, with 12 bases in between. The CDR3 contains 12 residues. In germline, CDR1 is SQVTM, CDR2 ANQGSEA. CDR3 amino acids: CSVEQGNGELFF. The CDR3 bases are TGCAGCGTCGAACAGGGAAACGGGGAGCTGTTTTTT.

This chain links TRBV28 with TRBJ2-4; D may match TRBD1 or TRBD2 (5 bases each). Trimming took off 7 bases at V and 3 bases at J, with 10 bases between the two ends. The CDR3 has 13 residues. CDR1 is MDHEN and CDR2 is SYDVKM in the germline V gene. In DNA form, the CDR3 reads TGTGCCAGCAACCGGGACCGCAAAAACATTCAGTACTTC. Amino acids: CASNRDRKNIQYF.

The rearrangement links TRBV27 to TRBJ2-5; 7 bases map to TRBD2. Looked up from germline, CDR1 is MNHEY and CDR2 is SMNVEV (reference sequence). Trimming at V came to 5 bases and at J to 5 bases, leaving 14 bases not matched to a gene. The CDR3 has 16 amino acids. CDR3 sequence reads: CASSKTSALGWETQYF. For the CDR3, the DNA is TGTGCCAGCAGTAAAACTAGCGCCTTAGGTTGGGAGACCCAGTACTTC.

This chain connects TRBV6-2 or TRBV6-3 to TRBJ2-1; 10 nucleotides agree with TRBD1. The germline V gene encodes CDR1 MNHEY and CDR2 SVGEGT. The V and J ends lost 6 bases and 3 bases, in that order; junction bases with no gene match: 8. This CDR3 is built from 16 residues. Here the CDR3 DNA reads TGTGCCAGCAGCCTCCGGGACAGGGGCCTCTACAATGAGCAGTTCTTC. This translates into CASSLRDRGLYNEQFF.

V is TRBV5-1 and J is TRBJ1-1, with D unresolved. The CDR3 is 14 residues long. The germline V gene encodes CDR1 SGHRS and CDR2 YFSETQ. The germline V and J ends were trimmed by 4 bases and 0 bases, with 10 bases remaining between them. This chain's CDR3 is CASSETPLNTEAFF. As DNA, the CDR3 is TGCGCCAGCAGCGAAACACCTCTGAACACTGAAGCTTTCTTT. Supplemented by reference TRBV5-1 and TRBJ1-1, the full variable domain reads KAGVTQTPRYLIKTRGQQVTLSCSPISGHRSVSWYQQTPGQGLQFLFEYFSETQRNKGNFPGRFSGRQFSNSRSEMNVSTLELGDSALYLCASSETPLNTEAFFGQGTRLTVV.

This chain links TRBV12-3 or TRBV12-4 with TRBJ2-1, with 13 bases matching TRBD2. The CDR3 has 15 residues. The V gene end was trimmed by 6 bases and the J gene end by 6 bases; junction bases not matched to a gene: 5. The CDR3 sequence: CASRTGLAGSNEQFF. CDR3 DNA sequence: TGTGCCAGCAGGACGGGACTAGCGGGAAGCAATGAGCAGTTCTTC.

This clonotype showed up just a few times. This rearrangement joins TRBV4-1 to TRBJ2-5, with D possibly being TRBD1 (5 bases). The CDR3 has 15 residues. V shed 1 base and J shed 8 bases, with 17 bases lying between them. CDR1 is MGHRA, CDR2 YSYEKL, per germline. In DNA, the CDR3 is TGCGCCAGCAGCCAAGCCGACGCCAACCAGGGAACCCAGTACTTC. Its translation: CASSQADANQGTQYF.

This clonotype appeared a single time. The V and J genes are TRBV9 and TRBJ2-3; D may be TRBD2 (5 bases). The CDR3 consists of 13 residues. Trimming pared 5 bases from V and 4 bases from J, leaving 11 bases between. Germline CDR1 and CDR2: SGDLS and YYNGEE. The CDR3 sequence: CASRTTAADTQYF. The CDR3 coding sequence is TGTGCCAGCAGGACTACTGCCGCAGATACGCAGTATTTT.

The chain is built from TRBV7-9 and TRBJ1-1; D is uncertain. Germline CDR1 SEHNR, CDR2 FQNEAQ (reference sequence). The CDR3 totals 10 residues. Trimming cost V 5 bases and J 7 bases, with 5 bases left between them. DNA of the CDR3: TGTGCCAGCAGCACCATTGAAGCTTTCTTT. Its translation: CASSTIEAFF.

In its sample, this clonotype was seen a few times. At one end, the junction sequence differs from germline, possibly due to a read error. This chain uses TRBV4-1 with TRBJ2-2; D is ambiguous. The V gene's germline CDR1 is MGHRA and CDR2 YSYEKL. This CDR3 spans 13 amino acids. CDR3 DNA: TGCGCCAGCAGTCAAGCGCCTAGCGGGGAGCTGTTTTTT. This translates into CASSQAPSGELFF.

This clonotype was observed a handful of times. This chain joins TRBV9 and TRBJ2-1; 8 bases agree with TRBD2. V shed 3 bases and J 5 bases; nucleotides not matched to a gene: 7. The CDR3 totals 15 residues. The germline CDR1 and CDR2 sequences are SGDLS and YYNGEE. The CDR3 region has the DNA TGTGCCAGCAGCGGGGGTGCGGGGGGACACAATGAGCAGTTCTTC. Amino acids: CASSGGAGGHNEQFF. Filled out from reference TRBV9 and TRBJ2-1, the complete variable domain reads DSGVTQTPKHLITATGQRVTLRCSPRSGDLSVYWYQQSLDQGLQFLIQYYNGEERAKGNILERFSAQQFPDLHSELNLSSLELGDSALYFCASSGGAGGHNEQFFGPGTRLTVL.

The CDR3 loop reads CSARGQVDGYTF. Here the CDR3 DNA reads TGCAGTGCTAGAGGACAGGTAGATGGCTACACCTTC. This chain uses TRBV20-1 with TRBJ1-2, with a possible D match to TRBD1 (6 bases). The CDR3 extends over 12 amino acids. V lost 1 base and J 6 bases, leaving 9 bases between the germline ends. The germline gives CDR1 DFQATT, CDR2 SNEGSKA (reference sequence).

J is TRBJ1-5 and V is TRBV10-2; 7 positions agree with TRBD1. The trim removed 10 bases at V and 5 bases at J, leaving 17 bases unmatched. Germline assignment: CDR1 WSHSY and CDR2 SAAADI. The CDR3 loop spans 16 amino acids. The CDR3, as DNA: TGCGCCAACAGACCCGGGACAGCCCCTCCGGATCAGCCCCAGCATTTT. Translating gives CANRPGTAPPDQPQHF.